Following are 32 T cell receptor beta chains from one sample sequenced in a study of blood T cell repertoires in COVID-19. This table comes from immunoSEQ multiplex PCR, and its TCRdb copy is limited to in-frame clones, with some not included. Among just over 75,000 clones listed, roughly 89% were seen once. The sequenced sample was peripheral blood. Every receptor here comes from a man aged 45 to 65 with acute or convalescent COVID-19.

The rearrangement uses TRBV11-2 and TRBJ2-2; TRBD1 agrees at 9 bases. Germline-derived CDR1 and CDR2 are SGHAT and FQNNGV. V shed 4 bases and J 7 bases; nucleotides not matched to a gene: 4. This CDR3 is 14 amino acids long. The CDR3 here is CASSSGQGGGELFF. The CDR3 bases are TGTGCCAGCAGCTCGGGACAGGGCGGCGGGGAGCTGTTTTTT. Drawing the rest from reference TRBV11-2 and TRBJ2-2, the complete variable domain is EAGVAQSPRYKIIEKRQSVAFWCNPISGHATLYWYQQILGQGPKLLIQFQNNGVVDDSQLPKDRFSAERLKGVDSTLKIQPAKLEDSAVYLCASSSGQGGGELFFGEGSRLTVL.

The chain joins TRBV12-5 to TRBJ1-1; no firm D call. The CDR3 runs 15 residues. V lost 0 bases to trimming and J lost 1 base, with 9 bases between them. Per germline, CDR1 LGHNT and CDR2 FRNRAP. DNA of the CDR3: TGTGCTAGTGGTTTGGTAAATGCAGGGAACACTGAAGCTTTCTTT. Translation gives CASGLVNAGNTEAFF. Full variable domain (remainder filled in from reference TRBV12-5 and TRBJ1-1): DARVTQTPRHKVTEMGQEVTMRCQPILGHNTVFWYRQTMMQGLELLAYFRNRAPLDDSGMPKDRFSAEMPDATLATLKIQPSEPRDSAVYFCASGLVNAGNTEAFFGQGTRLTVV.

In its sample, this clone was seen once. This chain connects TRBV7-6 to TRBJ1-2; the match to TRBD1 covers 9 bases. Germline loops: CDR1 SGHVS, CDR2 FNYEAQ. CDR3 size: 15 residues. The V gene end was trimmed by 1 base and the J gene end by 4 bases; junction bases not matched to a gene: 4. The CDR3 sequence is CASSLGGQGGYGYTF. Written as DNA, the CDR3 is TGTGCCAGCAGCTTAGGGGGACAGGGTGGCTATGGCTACACCTTC.

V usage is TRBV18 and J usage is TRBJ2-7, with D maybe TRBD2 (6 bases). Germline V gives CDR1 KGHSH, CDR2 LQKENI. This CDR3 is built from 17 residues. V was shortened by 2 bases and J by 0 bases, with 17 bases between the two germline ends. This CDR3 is CASSPEIPGLSSYEQYF. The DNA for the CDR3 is TGTGCCAGCTCACCAGAAATACCGGGACTTTCCTCCTACGAGCAGTACTTC.

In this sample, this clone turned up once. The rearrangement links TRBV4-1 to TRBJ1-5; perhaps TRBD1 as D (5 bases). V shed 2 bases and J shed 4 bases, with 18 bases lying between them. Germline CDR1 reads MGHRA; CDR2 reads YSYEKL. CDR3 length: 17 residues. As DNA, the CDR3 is TGCGCCAGCAGCCAAATGGGGGGGGGTTTATCAAATCAGCCCCAGCATTTT. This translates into CASSQMGGGLSNQPQHF.

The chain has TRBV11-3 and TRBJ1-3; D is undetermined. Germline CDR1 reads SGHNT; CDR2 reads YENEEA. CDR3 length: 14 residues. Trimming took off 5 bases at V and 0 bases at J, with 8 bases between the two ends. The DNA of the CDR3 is TGTGCCAGCAGCGAGAGGAGCTCTGGAAACACCATATATTTT. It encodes CASSERSSGNTIYF.

The DNA for the CDR3 is TGTGCCAGCAGCTCGAGAGCGGGGGTTCAAGAGACCCAGTACTTC. It specifies CASSSRAGVQETQYF. The chain carries TRBV7-2 and TRBJ2-5; TRBD2 matches at 8 bases. CDR1 SGHTA and CDR2 FQGNSA come from the germline V gene. The CDR3 covers 15 residues. J gave up 2 bases and V 4 bases, and 6 bases lay outside the gene matches. Looking up the rest from reference TRBV7-2 and TRBJ2-5 gives the full variable domain: GAGVSQSPSNKVTEKGKDVELRCDPISGHTALYWYRQSLGQGLEFLIYFQGNSAPDKSGLPSDRFSAERTGGSVSTLTIQRTQQEDSAVYLCASSSRAGVQETQYFGPGTRLLVL.

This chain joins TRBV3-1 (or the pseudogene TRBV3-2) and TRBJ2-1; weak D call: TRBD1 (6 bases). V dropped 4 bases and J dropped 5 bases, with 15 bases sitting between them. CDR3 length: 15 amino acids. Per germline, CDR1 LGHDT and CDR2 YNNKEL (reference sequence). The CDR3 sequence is CASSLQGSVDNEQFF. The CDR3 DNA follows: TGTGCCAGCAGCCTCCAGGGGAGTGTCGACAATGAGCAGTTCTTC.

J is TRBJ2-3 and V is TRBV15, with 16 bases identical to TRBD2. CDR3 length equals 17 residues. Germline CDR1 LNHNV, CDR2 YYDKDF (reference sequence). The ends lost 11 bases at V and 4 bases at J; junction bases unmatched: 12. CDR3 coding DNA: TGTGCCCCCCCCCTTCCGGGACTAGCGGGGGGGGCAGATACGCAGTATTTT. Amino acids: CAPPLPGLAGGADTQYF.

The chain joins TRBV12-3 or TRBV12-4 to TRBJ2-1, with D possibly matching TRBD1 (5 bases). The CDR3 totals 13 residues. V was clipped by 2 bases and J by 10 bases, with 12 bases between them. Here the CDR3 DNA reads TGTGCCAGCAGTTTATTGGGGCCCGGGGAGCAGTTCTTC. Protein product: CASSLLGPGEQFF.

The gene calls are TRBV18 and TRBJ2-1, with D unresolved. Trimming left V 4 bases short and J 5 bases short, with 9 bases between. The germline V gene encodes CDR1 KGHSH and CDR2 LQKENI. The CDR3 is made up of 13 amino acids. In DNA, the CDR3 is TGTGCCAGCTCACGTCAAACTGACAATGAGCAGTTCTTC. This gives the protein CASSRQTDNEQFF.

The CDR3 loop reads CASWTRGLAYYGYTF. The CDR3 DNA reads as TGTGCCAGCTGGACCCGGGGGTTGGCCTACTATGGCTACACCTTC. The V and J genes are TRBV27 and TRBJ1-2; D may be TRBD1 (5 bases). This CDR3 region has 15 residues. V lost 8 bases, J lost 3 bases, and 19 bases lay in between. The germline gives CDR1 MNHEY, CDR2 SMNVEV (reference sequence).

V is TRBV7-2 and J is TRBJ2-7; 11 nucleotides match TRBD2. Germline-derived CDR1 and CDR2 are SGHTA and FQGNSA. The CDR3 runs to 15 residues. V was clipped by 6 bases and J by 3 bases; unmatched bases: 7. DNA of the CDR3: TGTGCCAGCAGATACGGGACTAGCGGATTCTACGAGCAGTACTTC. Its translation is CASRYGTSGFYEQYF.

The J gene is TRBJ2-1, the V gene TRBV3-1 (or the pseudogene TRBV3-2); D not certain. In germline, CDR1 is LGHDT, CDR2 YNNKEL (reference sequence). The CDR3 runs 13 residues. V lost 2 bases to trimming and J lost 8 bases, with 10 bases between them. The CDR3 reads CASSQSSSYEQFF. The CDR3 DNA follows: TGTGCCAGCAGCCAAAGTTCTAGTTATGAGCAGTTCTTC.

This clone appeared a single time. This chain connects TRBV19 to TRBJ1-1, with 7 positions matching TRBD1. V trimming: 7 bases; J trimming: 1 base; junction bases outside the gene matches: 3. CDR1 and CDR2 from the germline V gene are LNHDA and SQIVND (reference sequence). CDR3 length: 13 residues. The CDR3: CASNRQGNTEAFF. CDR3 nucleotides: TGTGCCAGTAATAGACAGGGGAACACTGAAGCTTTCTTT.

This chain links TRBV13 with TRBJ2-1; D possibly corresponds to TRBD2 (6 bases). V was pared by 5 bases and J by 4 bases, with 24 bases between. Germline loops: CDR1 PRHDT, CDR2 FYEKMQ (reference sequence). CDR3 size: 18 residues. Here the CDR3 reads CASSLPFREWSGYNEQFF. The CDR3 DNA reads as TGTGCCAGCAGCCTCCCTTTTCGGGAGTGGTCGGGGTACAATGAGCAGTTCTTC.

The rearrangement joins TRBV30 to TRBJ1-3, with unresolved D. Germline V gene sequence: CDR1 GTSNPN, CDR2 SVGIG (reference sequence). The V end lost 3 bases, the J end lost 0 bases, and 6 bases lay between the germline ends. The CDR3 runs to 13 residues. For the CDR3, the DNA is TGTGCCTGGAGGCAGTTCTCTGGAAACACCATATATTTT. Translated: CAWRQFSGNTIYF. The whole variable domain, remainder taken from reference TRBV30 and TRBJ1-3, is SQTIHQWPATLVQPVGSPLSLECTVEGTSNPNLYWYRQAAGRGLQLLFYSVGIGQISSEVPQNLSASRPQDRQFILSSKKLLLSDSGFYLCAWRQFSGNTIYFGEGSWLTVV.

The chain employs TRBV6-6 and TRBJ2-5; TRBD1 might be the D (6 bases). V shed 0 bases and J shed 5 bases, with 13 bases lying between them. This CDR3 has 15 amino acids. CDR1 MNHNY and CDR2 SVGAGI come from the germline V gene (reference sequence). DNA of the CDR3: TGTGCCAGCAGTTACTCGACCAGGGGTGTGGAGACCCAGTACTTC. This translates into CASSYSTRGVETQYF.

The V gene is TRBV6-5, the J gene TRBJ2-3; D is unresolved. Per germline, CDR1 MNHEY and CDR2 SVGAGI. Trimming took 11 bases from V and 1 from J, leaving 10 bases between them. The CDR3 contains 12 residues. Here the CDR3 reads CACTSRTDTQYF. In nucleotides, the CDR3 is TGTGCCTGCACGAGTCGCACAGATACGCAGTATTTT.

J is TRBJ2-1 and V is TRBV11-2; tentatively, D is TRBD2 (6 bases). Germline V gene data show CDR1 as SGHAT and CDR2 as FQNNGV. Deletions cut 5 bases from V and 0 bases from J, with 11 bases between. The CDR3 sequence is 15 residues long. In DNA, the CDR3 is TGTGCCAGCAGCATTAGCGGCAGCTCCTACAATGAGCAGTTCTTC. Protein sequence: CASSISGSSYNEQFF.

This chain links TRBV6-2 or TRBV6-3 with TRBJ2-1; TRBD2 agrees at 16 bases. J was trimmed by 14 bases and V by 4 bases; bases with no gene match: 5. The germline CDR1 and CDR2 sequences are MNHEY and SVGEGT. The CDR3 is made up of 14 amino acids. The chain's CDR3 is CASSSGTSGRAKFF. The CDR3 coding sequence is TGTGCCAGCAGTTCTGGGACTAGCGGGAGGGCCAAGTTCTTC.

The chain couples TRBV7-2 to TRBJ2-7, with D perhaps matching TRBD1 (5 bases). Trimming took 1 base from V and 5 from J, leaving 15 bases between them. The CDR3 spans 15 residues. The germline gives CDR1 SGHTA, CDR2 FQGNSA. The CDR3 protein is CASSLGVPGNNEQYF. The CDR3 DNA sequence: TGTGCCAGCAGCTTAGGGGTCCCAGGGAACAACGAGCAGTACTTC.

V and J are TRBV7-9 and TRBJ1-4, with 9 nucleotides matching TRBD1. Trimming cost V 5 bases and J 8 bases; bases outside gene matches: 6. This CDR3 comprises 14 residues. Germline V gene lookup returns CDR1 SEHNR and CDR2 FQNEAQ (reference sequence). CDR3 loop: CASSPGTGLEKLFF. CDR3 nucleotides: TGTGCCAGCAGCCCCGGGACAGGGCTAGAAAAACTGTTTTTT.

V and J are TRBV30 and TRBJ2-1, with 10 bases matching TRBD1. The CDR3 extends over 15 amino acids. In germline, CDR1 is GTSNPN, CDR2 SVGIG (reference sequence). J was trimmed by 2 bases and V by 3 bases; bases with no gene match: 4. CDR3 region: CAWSVDRGAYNEQFF. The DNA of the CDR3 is TGTGCCTGGAGCGTGGACAGGGGGGCCTACAATGAGCAGTTCTTC.

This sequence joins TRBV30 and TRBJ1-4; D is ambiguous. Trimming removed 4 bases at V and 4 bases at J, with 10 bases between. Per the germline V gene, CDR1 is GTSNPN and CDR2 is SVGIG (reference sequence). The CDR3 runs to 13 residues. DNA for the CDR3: TGTGCCTGGATGAAACAGAATAATGAAAAACTGTTTTTT. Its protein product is CAWMKQNNEKLFF.

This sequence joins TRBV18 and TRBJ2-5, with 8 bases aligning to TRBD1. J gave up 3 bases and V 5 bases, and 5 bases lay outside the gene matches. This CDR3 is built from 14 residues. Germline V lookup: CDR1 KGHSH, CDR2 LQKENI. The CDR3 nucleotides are TGTGCCAGCTCAATGACAGGGGTGGAAGAGACCCAGTACTTC. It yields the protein CASSMTGVEETQYF.

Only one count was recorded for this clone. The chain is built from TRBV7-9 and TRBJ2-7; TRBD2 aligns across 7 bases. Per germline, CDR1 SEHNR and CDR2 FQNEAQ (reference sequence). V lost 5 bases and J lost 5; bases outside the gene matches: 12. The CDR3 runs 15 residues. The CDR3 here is CASSPVRGDPHEQYF. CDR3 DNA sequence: TGTGCCAGCAGCCCGGTTCGGGGGGATCCCCACGAGCAGTACTTC.

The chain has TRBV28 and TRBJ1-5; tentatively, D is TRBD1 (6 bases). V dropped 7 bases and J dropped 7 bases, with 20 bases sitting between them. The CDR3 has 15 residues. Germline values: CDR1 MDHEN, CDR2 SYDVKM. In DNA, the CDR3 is TGTGCCAGCACCTACTCAAGGGGGTTAGGCCAGCCCCAGCATTTT. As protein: CASTYSRGLGQPQHF.

The CDR3 bases are TGCGCCAGCAGCCCCGAGGCCGGGACAACCTACGAGCAGTACTTC. It is translated as CASSPEAGTTYEQYF. J is TRBJ2-7 and V is TRBV5-1; tentative D call: TRBD1 (6 bases). CDR1 is SGHRS and CDR2 is YFSETQ in the germline V gene. The germline V and J ends were trimmed by 4 bases and 2 bases, with 16 bases remaining between them. This CDR3 contains 15 residues.

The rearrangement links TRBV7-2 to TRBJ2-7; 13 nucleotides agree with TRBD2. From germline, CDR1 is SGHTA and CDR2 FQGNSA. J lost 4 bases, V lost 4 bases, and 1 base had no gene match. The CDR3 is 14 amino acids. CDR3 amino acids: CASSWTSGRYEQYF. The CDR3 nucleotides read TGTGCCAGCAGCTGGACTAGCGGGAGATACGAGCAGTACTTC.

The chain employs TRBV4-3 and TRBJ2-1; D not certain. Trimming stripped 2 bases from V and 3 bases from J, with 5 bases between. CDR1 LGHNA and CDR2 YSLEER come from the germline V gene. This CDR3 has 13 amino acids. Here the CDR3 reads CASSQPVYNEQFF. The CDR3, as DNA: TGCGCCAGCAGCCAACCGGTCTACAATGAGCAGTTCTTC.

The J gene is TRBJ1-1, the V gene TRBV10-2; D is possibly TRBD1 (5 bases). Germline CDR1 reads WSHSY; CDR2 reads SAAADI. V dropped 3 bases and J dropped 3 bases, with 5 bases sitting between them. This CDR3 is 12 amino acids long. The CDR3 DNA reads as TGCGCCAGCAGTGAAGGGGACACTGAAGCTTTCTTT. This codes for CASSEGDTEAFF.